This TCR beta chain comes out of a study of identifying expanded T cells in peripheral blood. TCRdb's copy holds only in-frame clones and misses some; the assay was immunoSEQ multiplex PCR. The repertoire holds 85,000 to 100,000 clones, with 88% as singletons. There are 12 residues in the CDR3. V was clipped by 7 bases and J by 2 bases, with 8 bases between them. CDR1 and CDR2 from the germline V gene are SNHLY and FYNNEI. This chain joins TRBV2 and TRBJ1-2, with D uncertain. The sequencing input was blood. The receptor was derived from a person between 18 and 75 years old in good health. Here the CDR3 DNA reads TGTGCCAGCACGAGCAGCAACTATGGCTACACCTTC. Encoded protein: CASTSSNYGYTF.